Following are 25 T cell receptor beta chains from one sample sequenced in a study of blood T cell dynamics during melanoma immunotherapy. Time point denoted: week 3, after first cycle of checkpoint inhibitor. Here immunoSEQ multiplex PCR was the method, and the copy in TCRdb shows in-frame clones only, minus some. The table has about 7,000 clones, 80% to 90% seen once; the top ten hold roughly a third. This specimen consisted of blood, obtained from a patient treated with checkpoint blockade. The receptors were gathered from a human donor with melanoma. Some clones in this sample may be carry-over from other donors' samples.

J is TRBJ1-3 and V is TRBV21-1. TRBV21-1 is noted as a pseudogene. The CDR3 is made up of 21 amino acids. The CDR3 region is CASSKQPGPTSLALSGNTIYF. CDR3 nucleotide sequence: TGTGCCAGCAGCAAACAGCCGGGACCTACAAGCTTAGCACTCTCTGGAAACACCATATATTTT.

The CDR3 loop reads CASSFGGQSYGYTF. The CDR3 coding sequence is TGTGCCAGCAGTTTTGGGGGGCAGAGCTATGGCTACACCTTC. The chain employs TRBV28 and TRBJ1-2, with D perhaps TRBD1 (6 bases). The CDR3 totals 14 residues. The germline V and J ends were trimmed by 3 bases and 4 bases, with 12 bases remaining between them. The germline CDR1 and CDR2 sequences are MDHEN and SYDVKM.

The chain has TRBV9 and TRBJ2-3, with a possible D match to TRBD2 (6 bases). CDR1 is SGDLS and CDR2 is YYNGEE in the germline V gene. The CDR3 runs to 16 residues. V lost 6 bases and J lost 0, with 17 bases in between. DNA for the CDR3: TGTGCCAGCAATCCGATCGGGAGATCTAGCACAGATACGCAGTATTTT. Amino acids: CASNPIGRSSTDTQYF.

This chain joins TRBV5-5 and TRBJ1-1; 8 bases fit TRBD1. Germline-derived CDR1 and CDR2 are SGHKS and YYEKEE (reference sequence). The CDR3 has 16 amino acids. J gave up 4 bases and V 1 base, and 9 bases lay outside the gene matches. The CDR3 is CASSLTLDRAVTEAFF. The CDR3 DNA is TGTGCCAGCAGCTTGACCCTGGACAGGGCGGTCACTGAAGCTTTCTTT.

This sequence joins TRBV11-3 and TRBJ2-5, with D perhaps matching TRBD2 (6 bases). Germline V gives CDR1 SGHNT, CDR2 YENEEA. CDR3 length equals 14 residues. The V end was cut by 5 bases, the J end by 2 bases, with 12 bases between. The DNA of the CDR3 is TGTGCCAGCAGCCCCGCGGAGGGTCAAGAGACCCAGTACTTC. It specifies CASSPAEGQETQYF.

This chain joins TRBV7-8 and TRBJ2-1; D call uncertain. Germline-derived CDR1 and CDR2 are SGHVS and FQNEAQ. CDR3 size: 15 residues. The germline V and J ends were trimmed by 2 bases and 7 bases, with 15 bases remaining between them. The chain's CDR3 is CASSLTRSVRNEQFF. In nucleotides, the CDR3 is TGTGCCAGCAGCTTAACGAGGTCTGTCCGTAATGAGCAGTTCTTC.

The rearrangement joins TRBV11-2 to TRBJ2-5; D unclear. Trimming left V 2 bases short and J 0 bases short, with 10 bases between. Germline V gene data show CDR1 as SGHAT and CDR2 as FQNNGV. The CDR3 runs to 15 residues. Here the CDR3 reads CASSLTANNQETQYF. The CDR3 bases are TGTGCCAGCAGCTTAACCGCGAACAACCAAGAGACCCAGTACTTC.

A few counts support this clone. The gene calls are TRBV16 and TRBJ2-5; D not resolved. V was trimmed by 0 bases and J by 3 bases, leaving 8 bases between them. The CDR3 spans 14 residues. The germline V gene encodes CDR1 KGHSY and CDR2 FQNENV. The DNA for the CDR3 is TGTGCCAGCAGCCAATCCACAGTGGAAGAGACCCAGTACTTC. It translates to CASSQSTVEETQYF. The variable domain in full, with the rest retrieved from reference TRBV16 and TRBJ2-5, is GEEVAQTPKHLVRGEGQKAKLYCAPIKGHSYVFWYQQVLKNEFKFLISFQNENVFDETGMPKERFSAKCLPNSPCSLEIQATKLEDSAVYFCASSQSTVEETQYFGPGTRLLVL.

On this clone itself: Because the CDR3 is missing its conserved closing phenylalanine or tryptophan, this is likely a read error. No DNA is shown, since the ends of the CDR3 on it are uncertain; the CDR3 is the one TCRdb lists. V is TRBV7-9 and J is TRBJ2-4; the table's D call, TRBD1, has no DNA check behind it. Germline CDR1 and CDR2: SEHNR and FQNEAQ (reference sequence). The CDR3 comprises 8 residues, both ends counted. Here the CDR3 reads CASSTGTG.

J is TRBJ2-5 and V is TRBV2, with D possibly called TRBD1 or TRBD2 (5 bases each). Germline lookup yields CDR1 SNHLY and CDR2 FYNNEI. V was shortened by 6 bases and J by 13 bases, with 18 bases between the two germline ends. The length of the CDR3 is 12 residues. DNA for the CDR3: TGTGCCAGCAGGACTGTTGGGACCCCGGGGTACTTC. Amino acids: CASRTVGTPGYF.

The CDR3 nucleotides are TGTGCCAGCAGCTTAGGGGCGGGCAGGGGCTACGAGCAGTACTTC. Translating gives CASSLGAGRGYEQYF. The chain is built from TRBV11-2 and TRBJ2-7; possibly TRBD1 for D (6 bases). The CDR3 is made up of 15 amino acids. Trimming took 1 base from V and 3 from J, leaving 13 bases between them. Germline CDR1 and CDR2: SGHAT and FQNNGV.

The J gene is TRBJ2-3, the V gene TRBV9; maybe TRBD2 (6 bases). With 3 bases removed from V and 10 bases from J, the gap between germline ends came to 12 bases. This CDR3 spans 12 amino acids. Germline loops: CDR1 SGDLS, CDR2 YYNGEE. The CDR3 region has the DNA TGTGCCAGCAGCGAGGGACGGGAGCCGCAGTATTTT. Protein product: CASSEGREPQYF.

The genes are TRBV27 and TRBJ1-4; no clear D gene. The CDR3 is made up of 16 amino acids. The V end lost 2 bases, the J end lost 0 bases, and 10 bases lay between the germline ends. Germline CDR1 MNHEY, CDR2 SMNVEV (reference sequence). This CDR3 is CASSLRYGATNEKLFF. The CDR3 DNA reads TGTGCCAGCAGTTTACGATATGGGGCAACTAATGAAAAACTGTTTTTT.

The rearrangement uses TRBV9 and TRBJ2-1, with a possible D match to TRBD2 (5 bases). V dropped 4 bases and J dropped 6 bases, with 14 bases sitting between them. The CDR3 has 14 residues. Germline CDR1 SGDLS, CDR2 YYNGEE. This CDR3 reads CASSSRWESNEQFF. The CDR3, as DNA: TGTGCCAGCAGCTCCAGATGGGAGTCCAATGAGCAGTTCTTC.

This chain joins TRBV19 and TRBJ2-5; 7 bases line up with TRBD2. This CDR3 contains 16 residues. Trimming took 0 bases from V and 4 from J; bases not matched to a gene: 8. Looked up from germline, CDR1 is LNHDA and CDR2 is SQIVND (reference sequence). The CDR3 here is CASSIEAGDRLETQYF. The CDR3, as DNA: TGTGCCAGTAGTATAGAGGCGGGGGATCGGTTAGAGACCCAGTACTTC.

J is TRBJ2-6 and V is TRBV5-6; weak D call: TRBD1 (6 bases). The V and J ends lost 5 bases and 3 bases respectively, with 9 bases between them. This CDR3 is 14 amino acids long. CDR1 SGHDT and CDR2 YYEEEE come from the germline V gene. CDR3: CASSTGNGANVLTF. CDR3 bases: TGTGCCAGCAGTACAGGGAATGGGGCCAACGTCCTGACTTTC.

The rearrangement joins TRBV29-1 to TRBJ2-5, with D possibly TRBD1 on 5 matching bases. V was cut by 4 bases and J by 6 bases, with 12 bases left in between. CDR3 length: 12 amino acids. Germline lookup yields CDR1 SQVTM and CDR2 ANQGSEA. The CDR3 coding sequence is TGCAGCGTTGTTCAGGGTCTGCAGACCCAGTACTTC. Translation: CSVVQGLQTQYF.

The sample holds one count of this clone. The chain is built from TRBV11-2 and TRBJ1-5; D is unclear. The germline V gene has CDR1 SGHAT and CDR2 FQNNGV. CDR3 length: 15 residues. V was cut by 1 base and J by 4 bases, with 11 bases left in between. The chain's CDR3 is CASSLGAQPNQPQHF. The CDR3 bases are TGTGCCAGCAGCTTAGGGGCGCAGCCGAATCAGCCCCAGCATTTT.

The rearrangement joins TRBV6-5 to TRBJ2-7; D gene uncertain. Germline V CDR1 and CDR2: MNHEY, SVGAGI. The CDR3 length is 14 residues. Trimming pared 2 bases from V and 2 bases from J, leaving 10 bases between. CDR3 sequence reads: CASSYQSRAYEQYF. The DNA of the CDR3 is TGTGCCAGCAGTTACCAGAGCCGCGCCTACGAGCAGTACTTC.

The V and J genes are TRBV5-1 and TRBJ1-1; D remains unclear. Germline CDR1 is SGHRS and CDR2 is YFSETQ. V was pared by 0 bases and J by 3 bases, with 12 bases between. The CDR3 loop spans 15 amino acids. This chain's CDR3 is CASSLEPVQDTEAFF. The CDR3 region has the DNA TGCGCCAGCAGCTTGGAGCCGGTCCAGGACACTGAAGCTTTCTTT. The complete variable domain, with remaining parts taken from reference TRBV5-1 and TRBJ1-1, reads KAGVTQTPRYLIKTRGQQVTLSCSPISGHRSVSWYQQTPGQGLQFLFEYFSETQRNKGNFPGRFSGRQFSNSRSEMNVSTLELGDSALYLCASSLEPVQDTEAFFGQGTRLTVV.

The chain uses TRBV9 and TRBJ1-4, with D perhaps TRBD1 (5 bases). In germline, CDR1 is SGDLS, CDR2 YYNGEE. This CDR3 has 15 residues. V was shortened by 3 bases and J by 5 bases, with 14 bases between the two germline ends. This CDR3 is CASSAWSDKNEKLFF. CDR3 bases: TGTGCCAGCAGCGCTTGGTCGGACAAGAATGAAAAACTGTTTTTT.

The V gene is TRBV6-5, the J gene TRBJ2-5; D ambiguous. CDR1 and CDR2 (germline): MNHEY, SVGAGI. V lost 2 bases and J lost 5, with 9 bases in between. The CDR3 is 13 amino acids. CDR3 loop: CASSYGLLETQYF. The CDR3 bases are TGTGCCAGCAGTTACGGTCTCTTGGAGACCCAGTACTTC.

The CDR3 loop is CASSFGAGDTQYF. CDR3 sequence (DNA): TGTGCCAGCAGTTTTGGTGCGGGGGATACGCAGTATTTT. V usage is TRBV27 and J usage is TRBJ2-3, with D perhaps TRBD2 (6 bases). The CDR3 extends over 13 amino acids. Trimming left V 3 bases short and J 6 bases short, with 10 bases between. In germline, CDR1 is MNHEY, CDR2 SMNVEV (reference sequence).

The genes are TRBV6-5 and TRBJ1-5, with D maybe TRBD1 (5 bases). Germline V lookup: CDR1 MNHEY, CDR2 SVGAGI. The CDR3 contains 13 residues. Deletions cut 6 bases from V and 3 bases from J, with 9 bases between. CDR3 sequence: CASSHGTNQPQHF. CDR3 nucleotides: TGTGCCAGCAGCCACGGGACCAATCAGCCCCAGCATTTT.

The chain uses TRBV5-8 and TRBJ2-7, with TRBD1 matching over 7 bases. The CDR3 totals 15 residues. Germline V gene sequence: CDR1 SGHTS, CDR2 YDEGEE. V gave up 2 bases and J gave up 6 bases; unmatched junction bases: 11. The CDR3 nucleotides read TGTGCCAGCAGCTTCCAGGGGGTTGTGAAAGGCGAGCAGTACTTC. Translating it yields CASSFQGVVKGEQYF. The whole variable domain, filled in from reference TRBV5-8 and TRBJ2-7, reads EAGVTQSPTHLIKTRGQQATLRCSPISGHTSVYWYQQALGLGLQFLLWYDEGEERNRGNFPPRFSGRQFPNYSSELNVNALELEDSALYLCASSFQGVVKGEQYFGPGTRLTVT.